Listed here are 24 T cell receptor beta chains from one sample, sequenced in a study of blood T cell repertoires in COVID-19. Clones were read by immunoSEQ multiplex PCR, and TCRdb kept only the in-frame ones, dropping some. The repertoire holds approximately 200,000 clones, approximately 88% seen once, with roughly 3.7% in the top ten. Sequenced sample: PBMCs or T cells enriched from blood (not recorded which). The origin of the receptors is a woman younger than 45 who had been exposed to COVID-19.

The rearrangement joins TRBV4-1 to TRBJ2-7; a weak D match, TRBD2 (5 bases). The CDR3 loop spans 14 amino acids. CDR1 is MGHRA and CDR2 is YSYEKL in the germline V gene. V was clipped by 3 bases and J by 9 bases, with 18 bases between them. CDR3 in DNA: TGCGCCAGCAGCCATATTCTACTCGGGGATGTGCAGTACTTC. Its translation is CASSHILLGDVQYF.

DNA for the CDR3: TGTGCCAGCAGCGTAATTCAGGAAAAAGATACGCAGTATTTT. Translation gives CASSVIQEKDTQYF. V gene TRBV9 combines with J gene TRBJ2-3; D is unresolved. The V end was cut by 1 base, the J end by 5 bases, with 11 bases between. Looked up from germline, CDR1 is SGDLS and CDR2 is YYNGEE. This CDR3 has 14 amino acids.

The V gene is TRBV15, the J gene TRBJ2-7; the D gene is possibly TRBD2 (5 bases). V gave up 1 base and J gave up 0 bases, with 7 bases separating them. The CDR3 runs 14 residues. The germline V gene encodes CDR1 LNHNV and CDR2 YYDKDF (reference sequence). The CDR3 sequence is CATSRGGHSYEQYF. DNA for the CDR3: TGTGCCACCAGCAGAGGAGGGCACTCCTACGAGCAGTACTTC.

The chain links TRBV11-2 to TRBJ2-7, with D perhaps TRBD1 (5 bases). With 8 bases removed from V and 2 bases from J, the gap between germline ends came to 13 bases. The CDR3 runs to 13 residues. Looked up from germline, CDR1 is SGHAT and CDR2 is FQNNGV. The CDR3 region is CASQKGAPYEQYF. DNA for the CDR3: TGTGCCAGCCAAAAAGGGGCTCCCTACGAGCAGTACTTC.

The V call is TRBV11-2, the J call TRBJ1-1; D might be TRBD1 (5 bases). Germline loops: CDR1 SGHAT, CDR2 FQNNGV. The length of the CDR3 is 16 residues. Trimming stripped 6 bases from V and 0 bases from J, with 17 bases between. CDR3 loop: CASRAVSGRMNTEAFF. The CDR3, as DNA: TGTGCCAGCAGAGCCGTCTCAGGGCGCATGAACACTGAAGCTTTCTTT.

The chain has TRBV24-1 and TRBJ2-3, with a weak D call TRBD1 (6 bases). CDR3 length: 15 residues. Germline CDR1 reads KGHDR; CDR2 reads SFDVKD. The V gene lost 5 bases and the J gene lost 2 bases, with 13 bases spanning the gap. The CDR3 DNA reads TGTGCCACCAGTGCCATCGGACAGTCCACAGATACGCAGTATTTT. Amino acid sequence: CATSAIGQSTDTQYF.

The chain has TRBV28 and TRBJ1-2, with TRBD1 matching 10 bases. Trimming took 6 bases from V and 4 from J; bases not matched to a gene: 8. There are 15 residues in the CDR3. The V gene's germline CDR1 is MDHEN and CDR2 SYDVKM. The CDR3 loop reads CASRTGGARSYGYTF. CDR3 DNA: TGTGCCAGCAGGACAGGGGGCGCGCGATCCTATGGCTACACCTTC.

The chain recombines TRBV20-1 with TRBJ2-1; a possible D gene is TRBD1 (8 bases). Germline CDR1 and CDR2: DFQATT and SNEGSKA (reference sequence). Between the trimmed V and J ends, which lost 3 bases and 4 bases, there was a span of 25 bases. The CDR3 covers 18 residues. The CDR3 coding sequence is TGCAGTGCTAGTAGGACAGGGAATTCGGCTAGCGGTTACAATGAGCAGTTCTTC. Its translation is CSASRTGNSASGYNEQFF.

CDR3 sequence reads: CASTLQGQSNQPQHF. For the CDR3, the DNA is TGTGCCAGCACCCTCCAAGGACAGAGCAATCAGCCCCAGCATTTT. This sequence joins TRBV6-5 and TRBJ1-5, with D maybe TRBD1 (6 bases). Trimming left V 7 bases short and J 1 base short, with 14 bases between. The CDR3 length is 15 residues. The germline CDR1 and CDR2 sequences are MNHEY and SVGAGI.

The CDR3 nucleotides read TGTGCCAGCAGCCCCTCGGACAATACGCAGTATTTT. Protein sequence: CASSPSDNTQYF. This chain links TRBV5-4 with TRBJ2-3; D is perhaps TRBD1 (5 bases). V lost 4 bases and J lost 7, with 10 bases in between. The CDR3 has 12 residues. Germline V gene data show CDR1 as SGHNT and CDR2 as YYREEE (reference sequence).

V usage is TRBV30 and J usage is TRBJ2-3, with 13 bases aligning to TRBD2. CDR3 length equals 15 residues. The germline V gene has CDR1 GTSNPN and CDR2 SVGIG (reference sequence). Trimming removed 1 base from V and 4 bases from J; junction bases left unmatched: 2. The CDR3 reads CAWSDGTSGADTQYF. CDR3 sequence (DNA): TGTGCCTGGAGTGACGGGACTAGCGGGGCAGATACGCAGTATTTT.

The chain employs TRBV7-6 and TRBJ2-3; 9 positions agree with TRBD1. Germline loops: CDR1 SGHVS, CDR2 FNYEAQ. CDR3 size: 15 residues. The J segment lost 4 bases and the V segment lost 3 bases, leaving 5 bases of the junction unmatched. The CDR3 DNA reads as TGTGCCAGCAGCTTCAAGGGACAGGGCTCAGATACGCAGTATTTT. It codes for CASSFKGQGSDTQYF.

This chain uses TRBV25-1 with TRBJ1-2; TRBD1 matches at 8 bases. This CDR3 is built from 14 residues. V trimming: 2 bases; J trimming: 8 bases; junction bases outside the gene matches: 7. Germline lookup yields CDR1 MGHDK and CDR2 SYGVNS. The CDR3 DNA reads TGTGCCAGCAGTGAAATGGGTCAGGGGGCGGGCTACACCTTC. Amino acids: CASSEMGQGAGYTF.

V and J are TRBV3-1 (or the pseudogene TRBV3-2) and TRBJ1-5; TRBD1 might be the D (6 bases). Germline V gene lookup returns CDR1 LGHDT and CDR2 YNNKEL (reference sequence). This CDR3 is built from 14 residues. Trimming stripped 1 base from V and 3 bases from J, with 7 bases between. The CDR3 DNA is TGTGCCAGCAGCCAAGGGACAGTCAATCAGCCCCAGCATTTT. It yields the protein CASSQGTVNQPQHF.

CDR3 protein: CASSQESGYRETDTQYF. CDR3 DNA sequence: TGTGCCAGCAGCCAAGAATCGGGGTATAGAGAAACAGATACGCAGTATTTT. The chain recombines TRBV4-2 with TRBJ2-3; a possible D gene is TRBD2 (5 bases). The CDR3 spans 17 residues. V was cut by 0 bases and J by 3 bases, with 16 bases left in between. Looked up from germline, CDR1 is LGHNA and CDR2 is YNFKEQ.

The CDR3 DNA reads as TGTGCCAGCAGTGGGAAGCGGCCCACCTCCTACAATGAGCAGTTCTTC. Translated: CASSGKRPTSYNEQFF. This sequence joins TRBV6-1 and TRBJ2-1; a possible D gene is TRBD2 (5 bases). Germline V gene sequence: CDR1 MNHNS, CDR2 SASEGT. V was pared by 4 bases and J by 0 bases, with 13 bases between. This CDR3 contains 16 residues.

This chain connects TRBV27 to TRBJ1-2, with a tentative D call TRBD1 (5 bases). Germline V gene lookup returns CDR1 MNHEY and CDR2 SMNVEV (reference sequence). V was pared by 6 bases and J by 3 bases, with 14 bases between. The CDR3 is 14 amino acids. The CDR3 DNA reads as TGTGCCAGCAGGATGGGGGGGTCGGACTATGGCTACACCTTC. This encodes CASRMGGSDYGYTF.

As DNA, the CDR3 is TGTGCCAGTAGTATAGACTTACAGGTATCGAACACTGAAGCTTTCTTT. Its translation: CASSIDLQVSNTEAFF. The chain carries TRBV19 and TRBJ1-1; TRBD1 might be the D (5 bases). There are 16 residues in the CDR3. V lost 0 bases, J lost 1 base, and 12 bases lay in between. The germline V gene has CDR1 LNHDA and CDR2 SQIVND (reference sequence).

This sequence joins TRBV19 and TRBJ1-5, with D hard to call. Germline lookup yields CDR1 LNHDA and CDR2 SQIVND (reference sequence). Trimming shortened V by 3 bases and J by 6 bases, and 9 bases separated the two germline ends. The CDR3 spans 13 residues. The CDR3 region is CASSIPSSQPQHF. In nucleotides, the CDR3 is TGTGCCAGTAGTATCCCCAGTTCTCAGCCCCAGCATTTT.

V and J are TRBV6-6 and TRBJ2-1; D is perhaps TRBD1 (6 bases). Germline CDR1 reads MNHNY; CDR2 reads SVGAGI (reference sequence). The CDR3 has 13 amino acids. The V gene lost 6 bases and the J gene lost 6 bases, with 12 bases spanning the gap. The CDR3 here is CASSNRVGNEQFF. DNA of the CDR3: TGTGCCAGCAGCAACAGGGTAGGCAATGAGCAGTTCTTC.

V and J are TRBV5-4 and TRBJ2-2; 15 bases agree with TRBD2. Trimming at V came to 0 bases and at J to 4 bases, leaving 10 bases not matched to a gene. This CDR3 has 20 residues. Germline CDR1 is SGHNT and CDR2 is YYREEE (reference sequence). The CDR3 is CASSLGWTSGREGGTGELFF. CDR3 bases: TGTGCCAGCAGCTTGGGTTGGACTAGCGGGAGGGAAGGAGGCACCGGGGAGCTGTTTTTT.

CDR3 protein: CASAWEGRRNQPQHF. DNA for the CDR3: TGTGCCAGCGCCTGGGAAGGGAGGCGGAATCAGCCCCAGCATTTT. J is TRBJ1-5 and V is TRBV27; the D is unclear. V lost 8 bases and J 4 bases, leaving 18 bases between the germline ends. The CDR3 contains 15 residues. The germline V gene encodes CDR1 MNHEY and CDR2 SMNVEV (reference sequence).

In its sample, this clone was seen once. V usage is TRBV19 and J usage is TRBJ1-1, with D perhaps TRBD1 (6 bases). The CDR3 consists of 16 residues. Trimming took 0 bases from V and 1 from J, leaving 12 bases between them. Germline loops: CDR1 LNHDA, CDR2 SQIVND (reference sequence). The CDR3 nucleotides are TGTGCCAGTAGTATAGATCCCCGGACAGAGAACACTGAAGCTTTCTTT. Translated, it gives CASSIDPRTENTEAFF.

This rearrangement joins TRBV5-6 to TRBJ2-5; D not resolved. Germline V gives CDR1 SGHDT, CDR2 YYEEEE. The germline V and J ends were trimmed by 3 bases and 1 base, with 10 bases remaining between them. CDR3 size: 14 residues. Written as DNA, the CDR3 is TGTGCCAGCAGCTCTCTCTACGGCCAAGAGACCCAGTACTTC. This gives the protein CASSSLYGQETQYF.